This T cell receptor (beta chain) was sequenced in a study of blood T cell repertoires in COVID-19. On the study more broadly: There were acute and convalescent COVID-19 samples, and they came from the United States, Italy and Spain. PBMCs, B-cell-depleted T cells, or T cells were the source of the cDNA or gDNA that made up the material.

Recruited during active infection, patients (from Seattle) were subsequently followed longitudinally. With 4 bases clipped from V and 1 base from J, the junction kept 3 bases outside the gene matches. CDR3 length: 14 amino acids. The germline V gene has CDR1 LGHDT and CDR2 YNNKEL (reference sequence). Libraries were prepared by immunoSEQ multiplex PCR; TCRdb keeps only in-frame clonotypes and omits some of them. The sample consists of under 200,000 clones, around 84% of them appearing once. This clonotype was sampled from a woman aged 70 to 79 with COVID-19, enrolled during active disease. The rearrangement links TRBV3-1 (or the pseudogene TRBV3-2) to TRBJ1-1, with 7 nucleotides matching TRBD1. Sequenced material: peripheral blood. The CDR3 region has the DNA TGTGCCAGCAGCCTGGGACAGAAGAACACTGAAGCTTTCTTT. It codes for CASSLGQKNTEAFF.